These 16 T cell receptor beta chains were sequenced from one sample in a study of control samples from healthy donors and cancer patients. Assay: immunoSEQ multiplex PCR; the TCRdb copy retains only in-frame clones and omits some. The data contain 70,000 to 75,000 clones, roughly 91% of them seen just once; the ten biggest clones take up over 15%. The sample taken for sequencing was PBMCs. All receptors derive from a man in his 60s with lung cancer.

The chain links TRBV6-5 to TRBJ2-1, with no clear D. Germline V gives CDR1 MNHEY, CDR2 SVGAGI. Deletions cut 5 bases from V and 0 bases from J, with 11 bases between. CDR3 size: 15 residues. The CDR3: CASSQISSSYNEQFF. DNA for the CDR3: TGTGCCAGCAGTCAAATTTCGAGCTCCTACAATGAGCAGTTCTTC.

The J gene is TRBJ1-6, the V gene TRBV30; D is ambiguous. The V end lost 1 base, the J end lost 5 bases, and 6 bases lay between the germline ends. The CDR3 is made up of 13 amino acids. CDR1 GTSNPN and CDR2 SVGIG come from the germline V gene (reference sequence). The CDR3 loop reads CAWSGQNNSPLHF. The CDR3 DNA reads as TGTGCCTGGAGTGGGCAGAATAATTCACCCCTCCACTTT.

This rearrangement joins TRBV6-5 to TRBJ1-3; possibly TRBD1 for D (5 bases). Trimming cost V 5 bases and J 0 bases, with 8 bases left between them. CDR3 length: 14 amino acids. CDR1 MNHEY and CDR2 SVGAGI come from the germline V gene. DNA of the CDR3: TGTGCCAGCAGTCCAGGGTACTCTGGAAACACCATATATTTT. It translates to CASSPGYSGNTIYF.

The rearrangement uses TRBV6-1 and TRBJ1-1; the D is unclear. Between the trimmed V and J ends, which lost 3 bases and 2 bases, there was a span of 7 bases. CDR1 and CDR2 (germline): MNHNS, SASEGT. The CDR3 has 13 residues. The DNA of the CDR3 is TGTGCCAGCAGTGACAGACCAAACACTGAAGCTTTCTTT. Its protein is CASSDRPNTEAFF.

The CDR3 DNA reads as TGCAGTGCTAGTCGGCAGGGGGGCCGTGACGGGTCACCCCTCCACTTT. Its protein product is CSASRQGGRDGSPLHF. The V and J genes are TRBV20-1 and TRBJ1-6; the match to TRBD1 covers 7 bases. CDR1 is DFQATT and CDR2 is SNEGSKA in the germline V gene (reference sequence). The trim removed 3 bases at V and 10 bases at J, leaving 15 bases unmatched. CDR3 length: 16 residues.

The chain employs TRBV7-9 and TRBJ2-6; D remains ambiguous. This CDR3 contains 18 residues. Germline CDR1 reads SEHNR; CDR2 reads FQNEAQ (reference sequence). The V end was cut by 5 bases, the J end by 1 base, with 18 bases between. The CDR3 region is CASSPTLGPQSGANVLTF. The CDR3 nucleotides read TGTGCCAGCAGCCCGACCCTGGGCCCTCAATCTGGGGCCAACGTCCTGACTTTC.

This chain links TRBV5-1 with TRBJ2-1; D tentatively fits TRBD1 or TRBD2 (5 bases each). The CDR3 length is 16 residues. CDR1 is SGHRS, CDR2 YFSETQ, per germline. Trimming took off 2 bases at V and 3 bases at J, with 15 bases between the two ends. CDR3 protein: CASSFGASTGYNEQFF. CDR3 coding DNA: TGCGCCAGCAGCTTTGGGGCTAGCACCGGCTACAATGAGCAGTTCTTC.

The CDR3 loop is CASGDDRGPETQYF. CDR3 bases: TGTGCTAGTGGAGACGACAGGGGCCCAGAGACCCAGTACTTC. The chain combines TRBV12-5 with TRBJ2-5; 8 bases align to TRBD1. From germline, CDR1 is LGHNT and CDR2 FRNRAP. The CDR3 runs 14 residues. The V segment lost 6 bases and the J segment 4 bases; nucleotides outside the gene matches: 7.

The V call is TRBV18, the J call TRBJ1-4; 7 positions match TRBD1. The V and J ends lost 6 bases and 7 bases, in that order; junction bases with no gene match: 8. Looked up from germline, CDR1 is KGHSH and CDR2 is LQKENI. The CDR3 extends over 14 amino acids. The CDR3 bases are TGTGCCAGCTCCTATTTCGACAGGGCTGAAAAACTGTTTTTT. Translated, it gives CASSYFDRAEKLFF. The variable domain in full, completed from reference TRBV18 and TRBJ1-4, reads NAGVMQNPRHLVRRRGQEARLRCSPMKGHSHVYWYRQLPEEGLKFMVYLQKENIIDESGMPKERFSAEFPKEGPSILRIQQVVRGDSAAYFCASSYFDRAEKLFFGSGTQLSVL.

The chain joins TRBV3-1 (or the pseudogene TRBV3-2) to TRBJ1-4; no firm D call. The CDR3 is 16 residues long. The V gene's germline CDR1 is LGHDT and CDR2 YNNKEL (reference sequence). V was pared by 1 base and J by 2 bases, with 11 bases between. DNA of the CDR3: TGTGCCAGCAGCCAAGTGCTCAGGTCGACTAATGAAAAACTGTTTTTT. As protein: CASSQVLRSTNEKLFF.

The J gene is TRBJ1-2, the V gene TRBV5-6, with D hard to call. Trimming pared 2 bases from V and 4 bases from J, leaving 15 bases between. CDR1 and CDR2 from the germline V gene are SGHDT and YYEEEE. The CDR3 length is 15 residues. This chain's CDR3 is CASSLTVPTPYGYTF. CDR3 in DNA: TGTGCCAGCAGCTTAACAGTCCCGACTCCCTATGGCTACACCTTC.

The table lists this clone with a few counts. The chain employs TRBV3-1 (or the pseudogene TRBV3-2) and TRBJ2-7, with 9 nucleotides matching TRBD1. The CDR3 consists of 14 residues. Germline V gene lookup returns CDR1 LGHDT and CDR2 YNNKEL (reference sequence). The V segment lost 3 bases and the J segment 3 bases; nucleotides outside the gene matches: 3. The CDR3 DNA sequence: TGTGCCAGCAGCCACTCGACAGGGGGCTACGAGCAGTACTTC. Translated, it gives CASSHSTGGYEQYF.

The chain joins TRBV24-1 to TRBJ2-1, with 14 positions matching TRBD2. CDR1 KGHDR and CDR2 SFDVKD come from the germline V gene. V shed 4 bases, J shed 8 bases, and the junction held 6 bases outside the gene matches. CDR3 size: 16 residues. The DNA of the CDR3 is TGTGCCACCAGTGACCCTGGACTAGCGGGAGGACATGAGCAGTTCTTC. Its protein product is CATSDPGLAGGHEQFF.

V gene TRBV13 combines with J gene TRBJ2-2; possibly TRBD1 for D (8 bases). The CDR3 length is 15 residues. Germline V CDR1 and CDR2: PRHDT, FYEKMQ (reference sequence). With 4 bases removed from V and 7 bases from J, the gap between germline ends came to 16 bases. CDR3 sequence: CASSSNRGGLGELFF. The CDR3 nucleotides read TGTGCCAGCAGCTCAAACAGGGGGGGGCTCGGGGAGCTGTTTTTT.

J is TRBJ2-1 and V is TRBV11-2; D gene unclear. The CDR3 totals 14 residues. Per the germline V gene, CDR1 is SGHAT and CDR2 is FQNNGV. V was trimmed by 2 bases and J by 6 bases, leaving 11 bases between them. CDR3 residues: CASSLHLTRNEQFF. CDR3 in DNA: TGTGCCAGCAGCTTACACCTCACACGCAATGAGCAGTTCTTC.

The rearrangement joins TRBV6-1 to TRBJ2-7, with D perhaps given as TRBD1 or TRBD2 (5 bases each). CDR3 length: 14 amino acids. CDR1 is MNHNS and CDR2 is SASEGT in the germline V gene. The V end lost 2 bases, the J end lost 7 bases, and 15 bases lay between the germline ends. Written as DNA, the CDR3 is TGTGCCAGCAGTGAAAGGGACGGGGTAAGGGAGCAGTACTTC. Residues: CASSERDGVREQYF.